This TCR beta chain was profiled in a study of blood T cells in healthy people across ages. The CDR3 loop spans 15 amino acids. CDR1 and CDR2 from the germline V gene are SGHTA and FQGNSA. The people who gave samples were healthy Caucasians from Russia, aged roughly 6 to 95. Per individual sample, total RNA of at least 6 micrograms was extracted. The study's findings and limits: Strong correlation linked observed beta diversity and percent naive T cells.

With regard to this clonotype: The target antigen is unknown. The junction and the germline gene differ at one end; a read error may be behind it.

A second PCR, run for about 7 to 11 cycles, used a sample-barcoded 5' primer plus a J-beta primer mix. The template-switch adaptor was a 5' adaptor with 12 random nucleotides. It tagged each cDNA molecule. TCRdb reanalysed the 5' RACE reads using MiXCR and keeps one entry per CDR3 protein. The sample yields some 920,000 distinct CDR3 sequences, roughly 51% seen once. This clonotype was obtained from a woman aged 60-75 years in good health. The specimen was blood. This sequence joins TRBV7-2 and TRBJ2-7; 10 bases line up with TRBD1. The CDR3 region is CASTLTGTGEGGQYF. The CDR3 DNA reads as TGTGCCAGCACCTTAACCGGGACAGGGGAGGGAGGGCAGTACTTC.